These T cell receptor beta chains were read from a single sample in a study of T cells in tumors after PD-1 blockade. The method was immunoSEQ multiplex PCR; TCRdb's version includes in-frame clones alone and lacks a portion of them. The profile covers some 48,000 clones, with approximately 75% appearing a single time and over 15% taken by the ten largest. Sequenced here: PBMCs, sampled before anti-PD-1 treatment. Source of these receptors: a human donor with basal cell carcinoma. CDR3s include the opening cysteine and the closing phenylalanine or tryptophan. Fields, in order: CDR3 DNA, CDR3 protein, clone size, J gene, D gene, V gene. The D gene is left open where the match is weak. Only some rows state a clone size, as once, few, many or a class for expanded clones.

TGCAGCGTTACCGGGACTAGCGGGGCCGCTGGCTACGAGCAGTACTTC | CSVTGTSGAAGYEQYF | - | TRBJ2-7 | TRBD2 | TRBV29-1
TGTGCCAGCAGTTTCGGACAGGGCCTAAACATTCAGTACTTC | CASSFGQGLNIQYF | - | TRBJ2-4 | TRBD1 | TRBV28
TGTGCCAGCTCACCACCCTCGGACAGCAATAATAATTCACCCCTCCACTTT | CASSPPSDSNNNSPLHF | - | TRBJ1-6 | - | TRBV18
TGTGCCAGCAGTTTAGACGTTAGGGGGGAGACCCAGTACTTC | CASSLDVRGETQYF | - | TRBJ2-5 | - | TRBV28
TGTGCCAGCAAAATTAAGATCACCGGGGAGCTGTTTTTT | CASKIKITGELFF | - | TRBJ2-2 | - | TRBV6-6
TGCGCCAGCAGCCTAACAGGGGAGAATCAGCCCCAGCATTTT | CASSLTGENQPQHF | once | TRBJ1-5 | TRBD1 | TRBV5-1
TGTGCCAGCACTCGTGTGAAGAGGGAGACCCAGTACTTC | CASTRVKRETQYF | - | TRBJ2-5 | - | TRBV2
TGTGCCAGCAGCCTCGAACCGGGGACCAACTATGGCTACACCTTC | CASSLEPGTNYGYTF | - | TRBJ1-2 | - | TRBV7-3
TGCGCCAGCAGCCCTAGCGGGGGGGCAGGGTCAGATACGCAGTATTTT | CASSPSGGAGSDTQYF | - | TRBJ2-3 | TRBD2 | TRBV5-1
TGTGCCAGCAGTATATTTAGCACACTCACAGATACGCAGTATTTT | CASSIFSTLTDTQYF | - | TRBJ2-3 | - | TRBV27
TGTGCCAGTAGTCAGGGACAGGCGTTGAACACTGAAGCTTTCTTT | CASSQGQALNTEAFF | - | TRBJ1-1 | TRBD1 | TRBV19
TGTGCCAGCAGAAAACAGGGTTGGGATGAGCAGTTCTTC | CASRKQGWDEQFF | - | TRBJ2-1 | - | TRBV6-6
TGTGCCAGCAGCTTACAAGGACTAGCGGGAGTGGGGGAGCAGTACTTC | CASSLQGLAGVGEQYF | - | TRBJ2-7 | TRBD2 | TRBV6-6
TGTGCCAGCTCCGTAACTGTTAGCAATCAGCCCCAGCATTTT | CASSVTVSNQPQHF | few | TRBJ1-5 | - | TRBV6-5
TGCGCCAGCAGCTTTACGGGCCCGAGAGAGACCCAGTACTTC | CASSFTGPRETQYF | - | TRBJ2-5 | - | TRBV5-1
TGTGCCGGCACGCGGAGTGAAGGAAACACCATATATTTT | CAGTRSEGNTIYF | - | TRBJ1-3 | - | TRBV12-3/TRBV12-4
TGCAGTGCTAGTCTTAGGGGGGCGCGGGGAAACACCATATATTTT | CSASLRGARGNTIYF | - | TRBJ1-3 | - | TRBV20-1
TGTGCCAGCAGCCAAGGAATTAACACCGGGGAGCTGTTTTTT | CASSQGINTGELFF | - | TRBJ2-2 | - | TRBV3-1/TRBV3-2
TGTGCCAGTAGCGACGGCTACTCTGGAAACACCATATATTTT | CASSDGYSGNTIYF | - | TRBJ1-3 | - | TRBV19
TGTGCCAGCAGCCAATCCTTAGCGGGGGGGCCTCAAGTCGAGCAGTACTTC | CASSQSLAGGPQVEQYF | - | TRBJ2-7 | TRBD2 | TRBV4-2
TGTGCCAGCAGTCCGAGACAGGGGAGCTACGAGCAGTACTTC | CASSPRQGSYEQYF | - | TRBJ2-7 | TRBD1 | TRBV27
TGTGCCAGCAGCCGGACTTTCTACGAGCAGTACTTC | CASSRTFYEQYF | - | TRBJ2-7 | - | TRBV6-5
TGTGCCAGCAGCGCAGGAGGCCGGGACACATCCTCTGGAAACACCATATATTTT | CASSAGGRDTSSGNTIYF | - | TRBJ1-3 | - | TRBV9
TGCGCCAGCAGCTTGACAAGGGTGAACACTGAAGCTTTCTTT | CASSLTRVNTEAFF | once | TRBJ1-1 | - | TRBV5-1
TGTGCCACCAGCAGAGATTCGGGGATCCTTCGTTCACCCCTCCACTTT | CATSRDSGILRSPLHF | - | TRBJ1-6 | - | TRBV15
TGTGCCAGCAGCTTCCGGGAGGGGGAGACCCAGTACTTC | CASSFREGETQYF | - | TRBJ2-5 | TRBD2 | TRBV7-3
TGTGCCAGCAGCCCCAACACGAGCCCCCACAATGAGCAGTTCTTC | CASSPNTSPHNEQFF | - | TRBJ2-1 | - | TRBV7-9
TGCGCCAGCAGCTTGAGAACAGATTATGGCTACACCTTC | CASSLRTDYGYTF | once | TRBJ1-2 | - | TRBV5-1
TGCAGCGTTGAAGATGGGGGCGAGCAGTTCTTC | CSVEDGGEQFF | few | TRBJ2-1 | - | TRBV29-1
TGCAGCGCACCGCCCACGGGGAATCAGCCCCAGCATTTT | CSAPPTGNQPQHF | - | TRBJ1-5 | - | TRBV29-1
TGTGCCAGCAGCTTCAGAGTCAGCAGGGAGGTACAAGAGACCCAGTACTTC | CASSFRVSREVQETQYF | - | TRBJ2-5 | - | TRBV7-9
TGTGCCAGCAGCCCCGGACGGTATGAAGCTTTCTTT | CASSPGRYEAFF | once | TRBJ1-1 | - | TRBV28
TGTGCCAGCAGCCCTAGCCGGGACGGGAACTCCGGGGAGCTGTTTTTT | CASSPSRDGNSGELFF | once | TRBJ2-2 | - | TRBV7-3
TGTGCCAGCAGCGTTGAGAAGGGAGGTCCCTACGAGCAGTACTTC | CASSVEKGGPYEQYF | - | TRBJ2-7 | - | TRBV9
TGTGCCAGCAGCCTCCGGGACAGGTGGAACAATGAGCAGTTCTTC | CASSLRDRWNNEQFF | - | TRBJ2-1 | TRBD1 | TRBV3-1/TRBV3-2
TGTGCCAGCAGCTTAGGGCTGAGCTCCTACGAGCAGTACTTC | CASSLGLSSYEQYF | - | TRBJ2-7 | - | TRBV13
TGTGCCAGCAGCAGGACTGAAACCTACGAGCAGTACTTC | CASSRTETYEQYF | - | TRBJ2-7 | - | TRBV28
TGTGCCAGCTCACCCGGACAGGGCACCAATGAGCAGTTCTTC | CASSPGQGTNEQFF | - | TRBJ2-1 | TRBD1 | TRBV18
TGTGCCAGCAGCTTGGCGGCTAGCCGAAGCACAGATACGCAGTATTTT | CASSLAASRSTDTQYF | - | TRBJ2-3 | - | TRBV5-4
TGCGCCAGCAGCAATGAAAACAGGGGAGGTAATTCACCCCTCCACTTT | CASSNENRGGNSPLHF | - | TRBJ1-6 | TRBD1 | TRBV5-1
TGTGCCAGCAGCTTGGGGGGCAACACTGAAGCTTTCTTT | CASSLGGNTEAFF | - | TRBJ1-1 | - | TRBV5-5
TGTGCCAGCACCCAGGGGGGGCTCGAGACCTACGAGCAGTACTTC | CASTQGGLETYEQYF | - | TRBJ2-7 | - | TRBV6-4
TGTGCCAGCAGCTTAGGGCGGCGTTCGACCTACAATGAGCAGTTCTTC | CASSLGRRSTYNEQFF | - | TRBJ2-1 | - | TRBV7-4
TGTGCCAGCACCATGGACAGCGCCTCGGGGGGCTACACCTTC | CASTMDSASGGYTF | - | TRBJ1-2 | - | TRBV7-3
TGTGCCACCAGTGATGTCAGGGTAGCAGGAGATACGCAGTATTTT | CATSDVRVAGDTQYF | - | TRBJ2-3 | - | TRBV24-1
TGTGCCAGCAGCGTAAGGGTGAACACTGAAGCTTTCTTT | CASSVRVNTEAFF | - | TRBJ1-1 | - | TRBV9
TGCGCCAGTTGCCACAGGGGAGGTCTTAACTATGGCTACACCTTC | CASCHRGGLNYGYTF | - | TRBJ1-2 | TRBD1 | TRBV23-1
TGTGCCAGCAGCGTAGACGTCTTGCCATCCAGCGAGCAGTACTTC | CASSVDVLPSSEQYF | medium-sized | TRBJ2-7 | - | TRBV9
TGCGCCAGCAGTGAGTCCGATGACGGCGACACAGATACGCAGTATTTT | CASSESDDGDTDTQYF | - | TRBJ2-3 | - | TRBV10-1